This T cell receptor beta chain was recovered during a study of tumor-infiltrating lymphocytes in primary liver carcinoma. The wider study: Those sampled were patients whose primary liver carcinoma was treated by surgical resection. Tumor stage was T1-T3 N0M0, and tumor size was 4.2 to 10 cm across.

A constant-region primer primed TCR beta cDNA synthesis from 450 to 550 ng of total RNA. Three-round nested multiplex PCR performed with slightly modified ARM-PCR produced the TCR beta libraries. Researchers ran the first two PCR rounds for roughly 10 cycles each with TRBV1-TRBV30 forward primers and a C-beta reverse primer. TCRdb reprocessed the multiplex PCR reads with MiXCR, giving one entry per CDR3 protein. Among about 320,000 distinct CDR3 sequences listed, 45% to 70% were seen once. For blood RNA, unsorted whole blood served as the source, and germline DNA was extracted too. Treatment-naive at the time, the patients had chronic HBV infection. Germline V lookup: CDR1 MGHRA, CDR2 YSYEKL. This CDR3 spans 18 amino acids. J lost 1 base, V lost 1 base, and 12 bases had no gene match. This clonotype was seen repeatedly, ten times or more.

This chain uses TRBV4-1 with TRBJ2-5; 7 bases match TRBD2. Sequenced input: peripheral blood. The sequence was collected from a woman aged 25 to 39 with primary liver carcinoma and hepatitis B virus infection. The DNA for the CDR3 is TGCGCCAGCAGCCAAGTAAATATGGGACTAAGCGGCCAAGAGACCCAGTACTTC. This encodes CASSQVNMGLSGQETQYF.